This T cell receptor (beta chain) came from a study of T cell responses to AZD1222 COVID-19 vaccine. General study findings and limits: The span of vaccine-associated CD4 TCRs extended across spike, with dominance at 160-218 and 743-854. Rises in breadth and depth of Spike-specific TCRs came after two AZD1222 doses.

Profiling relied on immunoSEQ multiplex PCR, and the TCRdb table lists in-frame clones only, not all of them. The sample has 140,000 to 150,000 clones; under 95% are singletons. Germline-derived CDR1 and CDR2 are SGHVS and FQNEAQ. Trimming cost V 4 bases and J 4 bases, with 4 bases left between them. The CDR3 spans 12 residues. Note on this clone: Its antigen is unknown.

The source material was peripheral blood, sampled on day 0 of AZD1222 vaccination. The chain uses TRBV7-8 and TRBJ2-2; D unclear. This receptor was obtained from an adult in good health. CDR3 sequence (DNA): TGTGCCAGCAGCTGGTCCACCGGGGAGCTGTTTTTT. Its protein is CASSWSTGELFF.